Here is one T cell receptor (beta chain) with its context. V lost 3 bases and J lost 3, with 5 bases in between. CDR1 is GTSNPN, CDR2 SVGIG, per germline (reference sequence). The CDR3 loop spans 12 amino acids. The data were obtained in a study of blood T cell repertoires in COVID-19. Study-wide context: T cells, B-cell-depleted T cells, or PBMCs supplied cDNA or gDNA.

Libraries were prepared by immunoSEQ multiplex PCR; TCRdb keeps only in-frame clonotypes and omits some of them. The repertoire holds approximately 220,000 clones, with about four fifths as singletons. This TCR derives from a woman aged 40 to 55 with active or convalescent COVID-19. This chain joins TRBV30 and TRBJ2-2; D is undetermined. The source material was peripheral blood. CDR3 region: CAWRPDTGELFF. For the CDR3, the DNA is TGTGCCTGGAGACCAGACACCGGGGAGCTGTTTTTT. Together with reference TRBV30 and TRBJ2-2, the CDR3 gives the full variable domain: SQTIHQWPATLVQPVGSPLSLECTVEGTSNPNLYWYRQAAGRGLQLLFYSVGIGQISSEVPQNLSASRPQDRQFILSSKKLLLSDSGFYLCAWRPDTGELFFGEGSRLTVL.